The 8 T cell receptor beta chains given below trace back to one sample, sequenced in a study of cytomegalovirus exposure and HLA in healthy donors. PCR involved 60 Vbeta and 13 Jbeta primers. Some clones are missing from TCRdb's copy, which holds only in-frame ones; the method was immunoSEQ multiplex PCR. Reported are roughly 75,000 clones; the ten largest clones contain about 5%. Sequencing was carried out using PBMCs. The source of these receptors is a man aged 40-49 years in good health and CMV-seronegative.

J is TRBJ1-4 and V is TRBV30; no clear D. Trimming left V 5 bases short and J 0 bases short, with 13 bases between. CDR3 length: 15 residues. CDR1 is GTSNPN and CDR2 is SVGIG in the germline V gene (reference sequence). As DNA, the CDR3 is TGTGCCTGGGGAGCTCCCCCTGCAACTAATGAAAAACTGTTTTTT. Protein product: CAWGAPPATNEKLFF.

This rearrangement joins TRBV15 to TRBJ2-2; D uncertain. CDR1 and CDR2 (germline): LNHNV, YYDKDF (reference sequence). This CDR3 contains 15 residues. The V end was cut by 4 bases, the J end by 6 bases, with 15 bases between. CDR3 nucleotides: TGTGCCACCAGCACCCCAACGAGAGTCGCCGGGGAGCTGTTTTTT. Translation: CATSTPTRVAGELFF. Using reference TRBV15 and TRBJ2-2 for the parts outside the CDR3, the full variable domain is DAMVIQNPRYQVTQFGKPVTLSCSQTLNHNVMYWYQQKSSQAPKLLFHYYDKDFNNEADTPDNFQSRRPNTSFCFLDIRSPGLGDTAMYLCATSTPTRVAGELFFGEGSRLTVL.

The rearrangement links TRBV11-3 to TRBJ1-6; TRBD1 matches at 7 bases. Trimming removed 0 bases from V and 7 bases from J; junction bases left unmatched: 6. CDR1 SGHNT and CDR2 YENEEA come from the germline V gene. The CDR3 length is 16 residues. CDR3: CASSLDKAGGNSPLHF. The CDR3 DNA reads as TGTGCCAGCAGCTTAGATAAGGCAGGGGGAAATTCACCCCTCCACTTT.

The chain employs TRBV19 and TRBJ2-7; TRBD1 agrees at 8 bases. Germline CDR1 and CDR2: LNHDA and SQIVND (reference sequence). CDR3 length: 15 amino acids. V dropped 6 bases and J dropped 5; count of bases not matched to a gene: 12. The CDR3 is CASRGGTGRSDEQYF. CDR3 nucleotide sequence: TGTGCCAGTAGGGGCGGGACAGGCCGAAGCGACGAGCAGTACTTC.

The CDR3 DNA sequence: TGTGCCAGCAGCTTAGATAGCGGGGCCCAATACGAGCAGTACTTC. Its translation: CASSLDSGAQYEQYF. The chain carries TRBV7-2 and TRBJ2-7; 8 bases agree with TRBD2. With V trimmed by 1 base and J by 4 bases, 6 bases remained unmatched. The CDR3 is 15 residues long. Germline-derived CDR1 and CDR2 are SGHTA and FQGNSA.

The gene calls are TRBV15 and TRBJ1-5; 7 nucleotides align to TRBD1. Germline lookup yields CDR1 LNHNV and CDR2 YYDKDF (reference sequence). CDR3 length equals 16 residues. The trim removed 0 bases at V and 4 bases at J, leaving 6 bases unmatched. The CDR3 here is CATSRDKTGENQPQHF. As DNA, the CDR3 is TGTGCCACCAGCAGAGATAAAACAGGGGAAAATCAGCCCCAGCATTTT.

V gene TRBV2 combines with J gene TRBJ1-2; no firm D call. The CDR3 is made up of 12 amino acids. Germline V gene sequence: CDR1 SNHLY, CDR2 FYNNEI. Deletions cut 6 bases from V and 0 bases from J, with 5 bases between. The chain's CDR3 is CASSYANYGYTF. The CDR3 region has the DNA TGTGCCAGCAGCTATGCTAACTATGGCTACACCTTC.

V and J are TRBV19 and TRBJ2-7, with TRBD2 identical over 9 bases. The germline CDR1 and CDR2 sequences are LNHDA and SQIVND (reference sequence). The CDR3 has 16 amino acids. The ends lost 4 bases at V and 3 bases at J; junction bases unmatched: 10. The chain's CDR3 is CASSRTGTSFIYEQYF. The CDR3 DNA reads as TGTGCCAGTAGTAGAACCGGGACTAGCTTTATCTACGAGCAGTACTTC.